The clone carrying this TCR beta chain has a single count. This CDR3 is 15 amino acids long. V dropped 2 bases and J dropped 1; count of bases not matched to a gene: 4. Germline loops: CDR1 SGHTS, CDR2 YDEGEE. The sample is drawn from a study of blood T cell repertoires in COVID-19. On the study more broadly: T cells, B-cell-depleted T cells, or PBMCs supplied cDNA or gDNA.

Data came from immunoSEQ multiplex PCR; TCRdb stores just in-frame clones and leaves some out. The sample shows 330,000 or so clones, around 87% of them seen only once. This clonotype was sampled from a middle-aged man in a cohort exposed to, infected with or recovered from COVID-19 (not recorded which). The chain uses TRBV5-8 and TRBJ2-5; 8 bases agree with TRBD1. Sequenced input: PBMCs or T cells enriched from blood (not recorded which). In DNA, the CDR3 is TGTGCCAGCAGCTTTGGGGACAGGACCCAAGAGACCCAGTACTTC. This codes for CASSFGDRTQETQYF.